A selection of T cell receptor beta chains follows, all from one sample in a study of blood T cell repertoires in COVID-19. TCRdb keeps only in-frame clones here, not all; method: immunoSEQ multiplex PCR. The sample lists approximately 110,000 clones, roughly 82% seen once, with under 9.5% in the top ten. Material for sequencing was peripheral blood. The receptors come from a woman in her 40s with acute or convalescent COVID-19. The CDR3 runs from the conserved cysteine through the conserved F or W. D genes are given only for firm matches. Expanded clones are given a class, and other clones once, few, many or no size at all.

>.|.|TRBJ1-5|TRBV6-5
CASSYGGWDQPQHF
>.|.|TRBJ1-1|TRBV3-1/TRBV3-2
CASSQDHRAEAFF
>.|TRBD1|TRBJ1-4|TRBV7-8
CASSRDRGRQKLFF
>.|.|TRBJ2-3|TRBV2
CASKGLGDTQYF
>.|.|TRBJ2-3|TRBV6-5
CASSTVRTDTQYF
>.|.|TRBJ2-7|TRBV5-6
CASSLAYEEQYF
>few|TRBD1|TRBJ1-6|TRBV25-1
CASSDQTGTDNSPLHF
>.|.|TRBJ2-1|TRBV19
CASRYRGNEQFF
>.|.|TRBJ1-4|TRBV7-9
CASSLSRGGEKLFF
>.|.|TRBJ1-1|TRBV3-1/TRBV3-2
CASTLGVGTEAFF
>.|.|TRBJ1-1|TRBV6-5
CASGGVTEAFF
>.|TRBD2|TRBJ2-7|TRBV6-6
CASSSGGGGYEQYF
>few|.|TRBJ1-5|TRBV5-8
CASGGDQPQHF